Sequencing of this T cell receptor beta chain was carried out in a study of T cells in Graves' hyperthyroidism and ophthalmopathy. Study-level results: Ophthalmopathy cases were set apart from stable hyperthyroidism by a 13 V-J model.

In patients aged 18 to 65, hyperthyroidism was newly diagnosed, with duration under 2 months. Diagnosis relied on clinical symptoms, serum thyroxine and TRAb, thyroid ultrasound and orbital computed tomography. The CDR3 contains 15 residues. Germline-derived CDR1 and CDR2 are DFQATT and SNEGSKA (reference sequence). The V segment lost 4 bases and the J segment 5 bases; nucleotides outside the gene matches: 11. The TCR beta CDR3 regions underwent amplification using RNA transcripts as the source. HTBI primers were used for first-round RT-PCR of the TCR CDR3. MiXCR, applied by TCRdb to the multiplex PCR reads, yields one record per CDR3 protein. The repertoire holds 700,000 to 950,000 distinct CDR3 sequences, with approximately 40% as singletons. This clonotype showed up just a few times. What it recognizes is unknown.

The rearrangement links TRBV20-1 to TRBJ2-5; TRBD2 matches 9 bases. The sample consisted of blood. This sequence was found in a woman aged 40 to 55 with Graves' hyperthyroidism. Here the CDR3 DNA reads TGCAGTGCTATGGGGCTAGCGGGGTTGGTTGAGACCCAGTACTTC. Protein: CSAMGLAGLVETQYF.